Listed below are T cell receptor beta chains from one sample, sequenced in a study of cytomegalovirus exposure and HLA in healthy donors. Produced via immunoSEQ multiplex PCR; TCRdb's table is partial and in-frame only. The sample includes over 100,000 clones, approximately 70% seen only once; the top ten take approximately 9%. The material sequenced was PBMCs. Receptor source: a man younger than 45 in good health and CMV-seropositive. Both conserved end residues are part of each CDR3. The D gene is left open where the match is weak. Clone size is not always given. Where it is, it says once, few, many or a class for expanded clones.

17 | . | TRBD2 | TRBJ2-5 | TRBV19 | CASSSGTSGGRWETQYF
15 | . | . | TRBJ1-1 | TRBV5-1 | CASRPGHGRDTEAFF
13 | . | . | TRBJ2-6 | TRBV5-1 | CATSGSGANVLTF
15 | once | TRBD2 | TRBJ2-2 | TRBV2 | CASGRDARKAGELFF
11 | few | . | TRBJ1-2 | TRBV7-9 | CASSLGPGYTF
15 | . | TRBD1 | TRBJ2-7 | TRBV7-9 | CASSLEGDRGYEQYF
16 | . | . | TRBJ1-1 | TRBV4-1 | CASSPRGGALNTEAFF
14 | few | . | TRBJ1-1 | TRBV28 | CASSKQGARREAFF
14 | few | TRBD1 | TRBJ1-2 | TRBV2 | CASSGTGTFYGYTF
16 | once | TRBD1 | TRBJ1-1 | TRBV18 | CASSPPPGGHGTEAFF
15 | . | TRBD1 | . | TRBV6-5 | CASSYPQGRGGEQYF
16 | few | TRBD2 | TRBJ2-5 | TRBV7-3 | CASSPGLAGGRETQYF
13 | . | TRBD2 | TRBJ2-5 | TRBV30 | CAWSGSGGETQYF
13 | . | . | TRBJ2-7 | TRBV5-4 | CASSLGSSYEQYF
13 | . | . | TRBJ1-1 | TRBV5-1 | CASSLGANTEAFF
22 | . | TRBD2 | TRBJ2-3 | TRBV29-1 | CSARGQPVGTSGRGRSTDTQYF
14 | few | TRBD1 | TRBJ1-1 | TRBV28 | CASTQGTANTEAFF
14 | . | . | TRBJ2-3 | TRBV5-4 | CASSSRTQGGTQYF
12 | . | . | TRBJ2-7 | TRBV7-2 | CASTQGGYEQYF
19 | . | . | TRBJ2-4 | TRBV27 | CASSSIAVLARRAKNIQYF
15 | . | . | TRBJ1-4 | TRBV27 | CASSLSLARDEKLFF
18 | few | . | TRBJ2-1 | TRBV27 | CASSGPSTGKPSYNEQFF
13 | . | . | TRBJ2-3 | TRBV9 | CASSAVETDTQYF
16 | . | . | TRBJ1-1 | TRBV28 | CASSEGGSSGNTEAFF
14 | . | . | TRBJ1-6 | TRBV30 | CAWGPAVWNSPLHF
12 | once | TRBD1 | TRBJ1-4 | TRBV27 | CASPTGDEKLFF
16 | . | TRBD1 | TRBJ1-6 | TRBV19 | CASSLRPGQGDSPLHF
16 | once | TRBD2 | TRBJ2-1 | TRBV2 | CASSPRGTSGNKGQFF